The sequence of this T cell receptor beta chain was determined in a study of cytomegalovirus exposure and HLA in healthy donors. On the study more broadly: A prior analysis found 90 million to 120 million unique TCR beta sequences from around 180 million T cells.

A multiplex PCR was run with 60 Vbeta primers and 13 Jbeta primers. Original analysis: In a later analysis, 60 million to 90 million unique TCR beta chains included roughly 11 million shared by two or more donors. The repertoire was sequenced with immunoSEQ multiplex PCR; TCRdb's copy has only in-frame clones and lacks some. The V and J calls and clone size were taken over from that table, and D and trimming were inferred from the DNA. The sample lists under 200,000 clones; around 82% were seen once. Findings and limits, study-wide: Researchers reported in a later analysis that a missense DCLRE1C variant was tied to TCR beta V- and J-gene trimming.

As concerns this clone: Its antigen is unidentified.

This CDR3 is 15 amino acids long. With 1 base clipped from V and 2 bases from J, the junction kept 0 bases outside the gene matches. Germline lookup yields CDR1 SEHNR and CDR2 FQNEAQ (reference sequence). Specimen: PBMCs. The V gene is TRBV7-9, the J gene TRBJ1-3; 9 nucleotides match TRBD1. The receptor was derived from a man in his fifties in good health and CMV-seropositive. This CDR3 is CASSLGDRAGNTIYF. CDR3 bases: TGTGCCAGCAGCTTAGGGGACAGGGCTGGAAACACCATATATTTT.